This T cell receptor beta chain was found in a study of blood T cell repertoires in COVID-19. The data were produced by immunoSEQ multiplex PCR, yet TCRdb's version contains in-frame clones alone and is incomplete. The table shows a few hundred thousand clones, with 80% to 85% occurring only once. This CDR3 spans 16 amino acids. V was pared by 4 bases and J by 2 bases, with 5 bases of the junction left unmatched. Germline V lookup: CDR1 MNHEY, CDR2 SVGEGT. This chain joins TRBV6-2 or TRBV6-3 and TRBJ2-5, with TRBD2 identical over 12 bases. The clonotype originates from a woman of 80 years or more with active or convalescent COVID-19. Sequencing was performed on peripheral blood. CDR3 nucleotides: TGTGCCAGCAGTTTCTCGACTAGCGGGGGACAAGAGACCCAGTACTTC. This gives the protein CASSFSTSGGQETQYF.